This entry lists 24 T cell receptor beta chains sequenced from one sample in a study of human T cells and chemical hapten exposure (dated by TCRdb to 2020 to 2023). According to the study, the label for this sample's time point signals: patch test 3, about 24 weeks after DPC sensitization. Reading the label with the study, this specimen's treatment or condition is: therapeutic diphenylcyclopropenone sensitization with weekly scalp DPC. Libraries were constructed by RACE. Sequencing relied on a NextSeq 500. The public sequencing data were trimmed at Q25 with fastp and processed into clonotypes with MiXCR by TCRdb, which kept only in-frame beta chains. Each record represents a unique CDR3 protein, reported with the most common genes and DNA among its rows. The sample yields over 75,000 distinct CDR3 sequences; 11% were counted once. The top ten clones comprise 1% to 1.2% of the sample. The sample was whole blood, taken in connection with sensitization to the hapten diphenylcyclopropenone (DPC). These receptors all come from a woman aged 25 to 39 with alopecia areata. Some clones in this sample may be carry-over from other donors' samples.

This clonotype was recorded many times. This chain uses TRBV28 with TRBJ1-5; D call uncertain. This CDR3 has 15 residues. V lost 5 bases, J lost 0 bases, and 11 bases lay in between. Germline V CDR1 and CDR2: MDHEN, SYDVKM. CDR3 bases: TGTGCCAGCAGTCCGGACGGTTTTAGCAATCAGCCCCAGCATTTT. This codes for CASSPDGFSNQPQHF. The whole variable domain, filled in from reference TRBV28 and TRBJ1-5, reads DVKVTQSSRYLVKRTGEKVFLECVQDMDHENMFWYRQDPGLGLRLIYFSYDVKMKEKGDIPEGYSVSREKKERFSLILESASTNQTSMYLCASSPDGFSNQPQHFGDGTRLSIL.

This clonotype has a count of ten or more. V is TRBV4-2 and J is TRBJ1-5; weak D call: TRBD1 (5 bases). The germline gives CDR1 LGHNA, CDR2 YNFKEQ. V lost 0 bases, J lost 7 bases, and 13 bases lay in between. The CDR3 consists of 15 residues. CDR3 in amino acids: CASSQEVSGDQPQHF. DNA of the CDR3: TGTGCCAGCAGCCAAGAAGTGAGCGGGGACCAGCCCCAGCATTTT.

Many counts were recorded for this clonotype. A read error may account for a junction end that differs from germline. The chain has TRBV30 and TRBJ2-3; 9 bases are a match to TRBD2. The germline CDR1 and CDR2 sequences are GTSNPN and SVGIG (reference sequence). The CDR3 runs 12 residues. Here the CDR3 DNA reads TGTGCCTGGGACCCGGCGGGGGGGCCCCGACATTTT. Protein product: CAWDPAGGPRHF.

This clonotype was observed a few times. The chain carries TRBV7-8 and TRBJ1-3; D is ambiguous. The CDR3 covers 16 residues. Per germline, CDR1 SGHVS and CDR2 FQNEAQ. The V gene lost 1 base and the J gene lost 0 bases, with 10 bases spanning the gap. The CDR3 sequence: CASSLVPELSGNTIYF. The CDR3 DNA follows: TGTGCCAGCAGCTTAGTTCCGGAACTCTCTGGAAACACCATATATTTT.

This clonotype occurred many times. The chain joins TRBV20-1 to TRBJ2-2; the D call may be TRBD1 or TRBD2 (5 bases each). The V gene lost 5 bases and the J gene lost 5 bases, with 9 bases spanning the gap. Germline V gives CDR1 DFQATT, CDR2 SNEGSKA (reference sequence). The CDR3 totals 12 residues. CDR3 DNA: TGCAGTGCTGACGAGGGGACCGGGGAGCTGTTTTTT. This gives the protein CSADEGTGELFF.

This clonotype was recorded many times. The V call is TRBV29-1, the J call TRBJ1-1; D unresolved. The CDR3 has 13 amino acids. Trimming removed 2 bases from V and 0 bases from J, with 7 bases in between. From germline, CDR1 is SQVTM and CDR2 ANQGSEA. CDR3 sequence: CSVEWQMNTEAFF. CDR3 nucleotides: TGCAGCGTTGAATGGCAGATGAACACTGAAGCTTTCTTT. The variable domain in full, completed from reference TRBV29-1 and TRBJ1-1, reads SAVISQKPSRDICQRGTSLTIQCQVDSQVTMMFWYRQQPGQSLTLIATANQGSEATYESGFVIDKFPISRPNLTFSTLTVSNMSPEDSSIYLCSVEWQMNTEAFFGQGTRLTVV.

This clonotype appeared many times. V is TRBV11-2 and J is TRBJ2-1, with 11 bases matching TRBD2. CDR1 is SGHAT, CDR2 FQNNGV, per germline. The CDR3 extends over 17 amino acids. Trimming cost V 0 bases and J 2 bases; bases outside gene matches: 3. The CDR3 is CASSLDLAGGTYNEQFF. CDR3 nucleotides: TGTGCCAGCAGCTTAGATCTAGCGGGGGGCACCTACAATGAGCAGTTCTTC.

In its sample, this clonotype was seen many times. CDR3 in DNA: TGTGCCAGCAGGCTATATGGGGGTAATTCACCCCTCCACTTT. Translating gives CASRLYGGNSPLHF. V usage is TRBV28 and J usage is TRBJ1-6; a weak D match, TRBD1 (5 bases). Trimming left V 6 bases short and J 6 bases short, with 12 bases between. Germline V gene sequence: CDR1 MDHEN, CDR2 SYDVKM. The CDR3 length is 14 residues.

Comment on this clonotype: With a much larger clone just one base away, this may be a read error. V gene TRBV12-3 or TRBV12-4 combines with J gene TRBJ2-2; D not certain. The CDR3 loop spans 12 amino acids. V shed 3 bases and J shed 6 bases, with 5 bases lying between them. The CDR3 loop is CASSFEAGELFF. The CDR3 coding sequence is TGTGCCAGCAGTTTCGAGGCCGGGGAGCTGTTTTTT.

The chain uses TRBV29-1 and TRBJ2-1, with unresolved D. Germline values: CDR1 SQVTM, CDR2 ANQGSEA. The CDR3 spans 10 residues. Trimming took 4 bases from V and 7 from J, leaving 5 bases between them. This CDR3 reads CSVGVNEQFF. The CDR3 DNA is TGCAGCGTTGGAGTAAATGAGCAGTTCTTC.

This clonotype was counted a few times. The CDR3 spells CASSPTGGPEAFF. CDR3 nucleotides: TGCGCCAGCAGCCCCACAGGGGGCCCCGAAGCTTTCTTT. This sequence joins TRBV5-1 and TRBJ1-1; the match to TRBD1 covers 9 bases. V shed 4 bases, J shed 8 bases, and the junction held 6 bases outside the gene matches. Germline assignment: CDR1 SGHRS and CDR2 YFSETQ. CDR3 length: 13 amino acids.

The CDR3 region is CATLDGQGAEKLFF. The CDR3 coding sequence is TGTGCCACCCTGGACGGACAGGGTGCCGAAAAACTGTTTTTT. This chain links TRBV28 with TRBJ1-4; TRBD1 matches at 8 bases. CDR1 is MDHEN and CDR2 is SYDVKM in the germline V gene. After removal of 10 bases from V and 8 bases from J, the junction contained 12 bases not matched to a gene. The CDR3 runs 14 residues. The variable domain in full, completed from reference TRBV28 and TRBJ1-4, reads DVKVTQSSRYLVKRTGEKVFLECVQDMDHENMFWYRQDPGLGLRLIYFSYDVKMKEKGDIPEGYSVSREKKERFSLILESASTNQTSMYLCATLDGQGAEKLFFGSGTQLSVL.

This clonotype was seen many times. The gene calls are TRBV20-1 and TRBJ2-7; 10 positions match TRBD1. Germline-derived CDR1 and CDR2 are DFQATT and SNEGSKA (reference sequence). The CDR3 totals 13 residues. Trimming took 3 bases from V and 9 from J; bases not matched to a gene: 8. The CDR3 sequence is CSASRDRGVGQYF. CDR3 bases: TGCAGTGCTAGCCGGGACAGGGGCGTTGGGCAGTACTTC.

The chain links TRBV7-2 to TRBJ1-5, with 7 bases fitting TRBD1. This CDR3 has 16 amino acids. The V gene's germline CDR1 is SGHTA and CDR2 FQGNSA. Losses at the gene ends were 1 base for V and 5 bases for J; bases not matched to a gene: 8. CDR3 DNA: TGTGCCAGCAGCTTAGAATCACAGGGGATCCATCAGCCCCAGCATTTT. This gives the protein CASSLESQGIHQPQHF.

The chain links TRBV18 to TRBJ1-2, with D maybe TRBD1 (5 bases). The CDR3 is made up of 12 amino acids. Germline CDR1 KGHSH, CDR2 LQKENI. Between the trimmed V and J ends, which lost 3 bases and 6 bases, there was a span of 8 bases. This CDR3 is CASSPTGDGYTF. The CDR3 DNA follows: TGTGCCAGCTCACCCACGGGGGATGGCTACACCTTC.

This clonotype was observed at least ten times. The chain is built from TRBV20-1 and TRBJ2-7; a weak D match, TRBD1 (5 bases). Trimming took 7 bases from V and 2 from J, leaving 18 bases between them. CDR1 DFQATT and CDR2 SNEGSKA come from the germline V gene (reference sequence). This CDR3 is 14 amino acids long. The CDR3 sequence is CSVKGRVFPYEQYV. The CDR3 region has the DNA TGCAGTGTAAAGGGCAGGGTGTTCCCCTACGAGCAGTACGTC.

This clonotype showed up just a few times. The V call is TRBV5-1, the J call TRBJ2-7; D unclear. The CDR3 has 15 residues. Germline CDR1 reads SGHRS; CDR2 reads YFSETQ. The V and J ends lost 4 bases and 3 bases respectively, with 17 bases between them. This CDR3 reads CASSLPPSDLYEQYV. CDR3 DNA: TGCGCCAGCAGCCTCCCTCCTAGTGACCTCTACGAGCAGTACGTC.

In its sample, this clonotype was seen a few times. V and J are TRBV10-3 and TRBJ2-6, with TRBD1 identical over 8 bases. Looked up from germline, CDR1 is ENHRY and CDR2 is SYGVKD. CDR3 length: 17 amino acids. V trimming: 11 bases; J trimming: 0 bases; junction bases outside the gene matches: 12. The CDR3 loop reads CAATPGQDPSGANVLTF. DNA for the CDR3: TGTGCCGCTACGCCGGGACAGGACCCCTCTGGGGCCAACGTCCTGACTTTC.

This clonotype was detected ten times or more. The rearrangement uses TRBV3-1 and TRBJ2-7; unclear D gene. Trimming took 0 bases from V and 2 from J, leaving 8 bases between them. This CDR3 spans 14 amino acids. CDR1 and CDR2 from the germline V gene are LGHDT and YNNKEL (reference sequence). This chain's CDR3 is CASSQDTRPYEQYF. CDR3 nucleotides: TGTGCCAGCAGCCAAGACACCCGTCCCTACGAGCAGTACTTC.

This clonotype was picked up a small number of times. V is TRBV6-6 and J is TRBJ2-7; TRBD1 aligns across 9 bases. In germline, CDR1 is MNHNY, CDR2 SVGAGI (reference sequence). Trimming cost V 6 bases and J 5 bases; bases outside gene matches: 5. CDR3 length: 13 residues. In DNA, the CDR3 is TGTGCCAGCAGCCAACAGGGGGCAGACGAGCAGTACGTC. It specifies CASSQQGADEQYV.

This clonotype was detected only a few times. The chain recombines TRBV20-1 with TRBJ1-5; D remains ambiguous. The V and J ends lost 1 base and 2 bases respectively, with 9 bases between them. Germline V gene lookup returns CDR1 DFQATT and CDR2 SNEGSKA (reference sequence). The CDR3 is made up of 14 amino acids. The chain's CDR3 is CSARVQNGNQPQHF. The CDR3 DNA reads TGCAGTGCTAGAGTTCAAAACGGCAATCAGCCCCAGCATTTT.

The chain employs TRBV25-1 and TRBJ1-1; unclear D gene. Per germline, CDR1 MGHDK and CDR2 SYGVNS. The V and J ends lost 8 bases and 3 bases respectively, with 13 bases between them. The CDR3 runs 13 residues. The CDR3, as DNA: TGTGCCAGCCAACAGTCCGGCGACACTGAAGCTTTCTTT. Its translation: CASQQSGDTEAFF.

This clonotype has only a few counts. The chain couples TRBV11-2 to TRBJ1-2; 8 bases match TRBD1. V shed 0 bases, J shed 6 bases, and the junction held 9 bases outside the gene matches. Germline V gives CDR1 SGHAT, CDR2 FQNNGV. The CDR3 runs 16 residues. Here the CDR3 reads CASSLDRQGMENGYTF. The CDR3 region has the DNA TGTGCCAGCAGCTTAGATCGACAGGGGATGGAGAATGGCTACACCTTC.

This clonotype was found a few times. This rearrangement joins TRBV4-2 to TRBJ2-7; D not resolved. There are 14 residues in the CDR3. CDR1 LGHNA and CDR2 YNFKEQ come from the germline V gene. V was clipped by 0 bases and J by 2 bases, with 8 bases between them. The CDR3 DNA sequence: TGTGCCAGCAGCCAAGAGGCTAGGACCTACGAGCAGTACTTC. Translated: CASSQEARTYEQYF.